This TCR beta chain was sequenced in a study of spatial heterogeneity in lung cancer. The CDR3 contains 13 residues. V was cut by 0 bases and J by 6 bases, with 9 bases left in between. The germline V gene has CDR1 SGHTA and CDR2 FQGNSA. Ten or more counts support this clonotype. Its antigen is unidentified. Using its own MiXCR run on the 5' RACE reads, TCRdb lists one record per CDR3 protein. The sample records 15,000 or so distinct CDR3 sequences, under 8% being singletons. The time point: sample taken at primary tumor resection. Whole RNA from tumor, nontumor lung or frozen PBMC was sequenced unsorted. Study-level findings and limits: Tumor mutation counts were tracked by expanded intratumoral alpha and beta TCR counts.

Sequenced here: lung tumor tissue, sampled at surgery. The chain uses TRBV7-2 and TRBJ2-7; D possibly corresponds to TRBD2 (6 bases). This TCR derives from a male donor with early-stage non-small cell lung cancer. The CDR3 sequence: CASSLAGAGEQYF. CDR3 in DNA: TGTGCCAGCAGCTTAGCCGGAGCGGGCGAGCAGTACTTC.